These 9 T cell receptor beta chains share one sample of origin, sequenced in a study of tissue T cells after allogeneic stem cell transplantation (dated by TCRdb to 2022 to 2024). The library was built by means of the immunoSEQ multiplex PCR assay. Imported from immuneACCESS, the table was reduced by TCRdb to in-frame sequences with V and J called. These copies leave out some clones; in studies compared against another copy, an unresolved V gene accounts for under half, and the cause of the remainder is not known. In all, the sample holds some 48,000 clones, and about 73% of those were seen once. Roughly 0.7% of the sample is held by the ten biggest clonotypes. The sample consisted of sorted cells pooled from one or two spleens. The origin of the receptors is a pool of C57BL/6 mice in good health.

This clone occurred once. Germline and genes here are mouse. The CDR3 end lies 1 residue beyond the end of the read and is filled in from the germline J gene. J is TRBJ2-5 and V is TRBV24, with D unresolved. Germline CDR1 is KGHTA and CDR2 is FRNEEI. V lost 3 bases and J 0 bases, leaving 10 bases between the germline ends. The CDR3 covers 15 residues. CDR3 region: CASSLRFFNQDTQYF. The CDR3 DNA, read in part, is TGTGCCAGCAGTCTCAGGTTTTTTAACCAAGACACCCAGTAC.

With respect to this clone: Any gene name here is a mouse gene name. The CDR3 bases that were read are TGTGCCAGCGGTGAGGCTGGGGGGGTTGAACAGTAC. It codes for CASGEAGGVEQY. The entire CDR3 protein is CASGEAGGVEQYF. This chain joins TRBV13-2 and TRBJ2-7, with TRBD2 matching over 9 bases. Read coverage stops 1 residue before the CDR3 terminus; the germline J gene supplies the remainder. V shed 2 bases, J shed 6 bases, and the junction held 3 bases outside the gene matches. The germline CDR1 and CDR2 sequences are NNHNN and SYGAGS (reference sequence). The CDR3 loop spans 13 amino acids.

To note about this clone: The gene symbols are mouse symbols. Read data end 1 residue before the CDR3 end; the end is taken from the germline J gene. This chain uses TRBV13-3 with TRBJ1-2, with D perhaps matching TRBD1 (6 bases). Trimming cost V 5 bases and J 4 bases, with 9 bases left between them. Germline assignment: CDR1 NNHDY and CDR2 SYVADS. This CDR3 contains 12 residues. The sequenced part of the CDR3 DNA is TGTGCCAGCAGGGCAGGGGTCTCCGACTACACC. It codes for CASRAGVSDYT. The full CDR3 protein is CASRAGVSDYTF.

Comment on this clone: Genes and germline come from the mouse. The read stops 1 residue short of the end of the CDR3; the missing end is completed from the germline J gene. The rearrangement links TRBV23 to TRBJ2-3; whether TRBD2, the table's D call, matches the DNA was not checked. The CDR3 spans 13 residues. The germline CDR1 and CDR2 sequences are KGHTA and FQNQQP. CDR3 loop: CSSSQMGTETLYF. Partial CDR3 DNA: TGCTCCAGCAGTCAAATGGGGACAGAAACGCTGTAT.

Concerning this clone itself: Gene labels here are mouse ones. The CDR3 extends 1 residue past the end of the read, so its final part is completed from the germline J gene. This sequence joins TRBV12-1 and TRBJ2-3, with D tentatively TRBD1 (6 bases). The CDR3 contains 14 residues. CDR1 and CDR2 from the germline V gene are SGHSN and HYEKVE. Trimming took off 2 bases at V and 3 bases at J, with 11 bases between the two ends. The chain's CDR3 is CASSPSGTAETLYF. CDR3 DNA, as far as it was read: TGTGCCAGCTCTCCCTCCGGGACAGCAGAAACGCTGTAT.

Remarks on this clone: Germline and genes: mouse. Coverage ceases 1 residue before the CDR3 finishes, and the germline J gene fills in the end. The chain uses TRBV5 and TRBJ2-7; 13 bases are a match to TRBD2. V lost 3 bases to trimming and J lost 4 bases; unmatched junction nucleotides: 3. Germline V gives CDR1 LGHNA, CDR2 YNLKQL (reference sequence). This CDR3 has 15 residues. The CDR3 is CASSQDWGGAYEQYF. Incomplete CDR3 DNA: TGTGCCAGCAGCCAGGACTGGGGGGGCGCTTATGAACAGTAC.

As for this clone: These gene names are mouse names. The sequenced CDR3 bases are TGTGCCAGCGGTGGATTCACAGGGGAAGACACCCAGTAC. It encodes CASGGFTGEDTQY. The complete CDR3 protein is CASGGFTGEDTQYF. V usage is TRBV13-2 and J usage is TRBJ2-5; 7 bases map to TRBD1. The sequenced fragment ends 1 residue before the CDR3 boundary, so the rest is inferred from the germline J gene. This CDR3 spans 14 amino acids. V trimming: 3 bases; J trimming: 4 bases; junction bases outside the gene matches: 5. Germline V gives CDR1 NNHNN, CDR2 SYGAGS (reference sequence).

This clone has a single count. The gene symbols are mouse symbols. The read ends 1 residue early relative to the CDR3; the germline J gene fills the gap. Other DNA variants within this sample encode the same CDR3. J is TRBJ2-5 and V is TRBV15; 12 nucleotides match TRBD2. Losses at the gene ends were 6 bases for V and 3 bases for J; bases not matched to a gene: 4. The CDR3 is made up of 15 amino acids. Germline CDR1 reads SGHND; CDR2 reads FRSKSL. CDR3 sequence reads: CASRGLGGPQDTQYF. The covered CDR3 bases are TGTGCCAGCAGGGGACTGGGGGGTCCTCAAGACACCCAGTAC.

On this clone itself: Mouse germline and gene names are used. The DNA read from the CDR3 is TGTGCCAGCAGTATAGGGGACGGAGAAGTCTTC. It is translated as CASSIGDGEVF. The full CDR3 protein is CASSIGDGEVFF. The rearrangement links TRBV19 to TRBJ1-1; D might be TRBD1 (5 bases). The read falls 1 residue short of the CDR3 end, and the missing part is taken from the germline J gene. This CDR3 region has 12 residues. From germline, CDR1 is FNHDT and CDR2 SITEND (reference sequence). Between the trimmed V and J ends, which lost 0 bases and 7 bases, there was a span of 7 bases.